This T cell receptor (beta chain) was found in a study of beta chain features in type 1 diabetes. A single heparinised draw of roughly 120 mL on average was taken per donor. Expressed TCRB transcripts were sequenced because the entire RNA isolate underwent reverse transcription. This table comes from immunoSEQ multiplex PCR, and its TCRdb copy is limited to in-frame clones, with some not included. The profile covers around 500,000 clones, with over 10% appearing a single time and 0.045% to 0.06% taken by the ten largest. The sample was naive CD4+ T cells from blood. The TCR comes from a woman between 18 and 29 years old in good health.

In DNA, the CDR3 is TGTGCCACCAGAGAAGTACAGGGGTTCGCTGAAGCTTTCTTT. Translated: CATREVQGFAEAFF. The V call is TRBV15, the J call TRBJ1-1, with TRBD1 matching 7 bases. This CDR3 contains 14 residues. Germline V gene sequence: CDR1 LNHNV, CDR2 YYDKDF (reference sequence). V lost 6 bases and J lost 6; bases outside the gene matches: 10.